Described below is a single T cell receptor beta chain sequence and its context. The data derive from a study of shared clonotypes between healthy human individuals. Nashville, Tennessee was home to all donors, who were Caucasian adults. This table comes from immunoSEQ multiplex PCR, and its TCRdb copy is limited to in-frame clones, with some not included. Of around 980,000 clones detected, 78% appear once; the ten largest clones hold 0.5% to 0.65%. The CDR3 extends over 15 amino acids. Germline lookup yields CDR1 SGDLS and CDR2 YYNGEE. The germline V and J ends were trimmed by 4 bases and 1 base, with 15 bases remaining between them.

The TCR comes from a man aged 18 to 30 in good health. Some clones in this sample may be carry-over from other donors' samples. Sequencing input: memory CD4+ T cells from PBMCs. Subset meaning: CD45RA-negative fraction. The chain joins TRBV9 to TRBJ2-7; tentative D call: TRBD1 (6 bases). The CDR3: CASSPTGTRSYEQYF. The CDR3 DNA reads as TGTGCCAGCAGCCCTACCGGGACAAGGTCCTACGAGCAGTACTTC.